This T cell receptor beta chain was documented in a study of T-cell reconstitution after alpha-beta-depleted transplantation in children listed by TCRdb under 2016. Some background on the complete study: T-cell immune reconstitution after TCRalphabeta/CD19-depleted allogeneic hematopoietic cell transplantation in children was quantitatively tracked in the study by means of TCR repertoire profiling. General conclusions and limits of the study: Hyperexpanded clone frequencies declined over subsequent months; after one year, T-cell counts and TCRbeta diversity were mostly attributed to newly produced T cells. The high TCRbeta diversity at day 60 in some patients was ascribed to recipient T cells and intrathymic progenitors that had survived conditioning. The apparently early alphabetaT-cell count recovery about two months after transplant was reportedly dependent on only several hundred rapidly expanded clones derived from non-depleted graft cells.

The treatment or condition label, read with the paper, signifies: allogeneic hematopoietic cell transplantation with graft depleted of TCRalphabeta T cells and CD19 B cells. TCRalphabeta/CD19-depleted allogeneic hematopoietic cell grafts were given to the transplant recipients, all of whom were children. The library was produced with PCR. The sequencing machine was an Illumina HiSeq 2500. To normalize quantification of the TCRbeta repertoire, the TCR libraries were built with molecular barcoding that relied on unique molecular identifiers. The public sequencing data were trimmed at Q25 with fastp and processed into clonotypes with MiXCR by TCRdb, which kept only in-frame beta chains. Rows with a matching CDR3 protein are joined into one entry that keeps the most common DNA and genes. In all, the sample holds some 600,000 distinct CDR3 sequences, and 10% to 15% of those were seen once. The ten largest clones take up around 2.2% of the sample.

Note on this clonotype: What this receptor recognizes is not known. There are no base qualities to consult, and no much larger clone falls within one base.

The source was PBMCs, mostly from graft donor cells, collected 360 days after TCRalphabeta/CD19-depleted stem cell transplant. This TCR derives from a male patient younger than 18 who had a stem cell transplant for acute myeloid leukemia, so the T cells may come from the graft donor.

The CDR3 sequence is CASSDPVEEDEQFF. The DNA is TGTGCCAGCAGTGACCCGGTCGAAGAAGATGAGCAGTTCTTC. The chain is assembled from TRBV25-1 and TRBJ2-1, with the D gene not clear enough to name. From the germline V gene, CDR1 is MGHDK and CDR2 is SYGVNS. V lost 3 bases and J lost 8 bases; the stretch between them is 14 bases long. The CDR3 runs 14 residues from the cysteine to the phenylalanine. The read is trimmed to its CDR3 DNA, 42 bases read in frame from base 1.